This T cell receptor (beta chain) stems from a study of blood T cell repertoires in COVID-19 (dated by TCRdb to the early 2020s). In terms of the full investigation: Samples covering the acute and convalescent phases of COVID-19 were provided by collaborators in the United States, Italy and Spain. The material from the prospective study consisted of cDNA or gDNA derived from T cells, B-cell-depleted T cells, or PBMCs. The dataset comprised deeply sampled blood TCRbeta repertoires from subjects exposed to, actively infected with, or recovered from COVID-19. A freely available public database, intended as a resource for researchers studying the immune response to SARS-CoV-2, is where the repertoires were released. The samples were drawn from the first 160 participants of the ongoing ImmuneRACE study and from over 950 subjects provided by 6 global collaborators. The sample metadata nearly always contained a de-identified subject ID, COVID-19 status, age in years and sex. HLA class I and class II types, where available, came from metadata supplied by the sample provider rather than from assay-based typing.

The germline V gene gives CDR1 as KGHSH and CDR2 as LQKENI. The CDR3 spans 14 residues, from the cysteine through the phenylalanine. The retained sequence is limited to the CDR3, 42 bases, with the frame set at the first base. Germline trimming amounts to 6 bases on V and 6 bases on J, with 6 as the count of junction bases outside the gene matches. Findings and caveats that apply to the study as a whole: How much clinical and demographic metadata was included differed by source and by participant, and the metadata was provided uncurated.

The immunoSEQ Assay, a bias-controlled multiplex PCR, was used to amplify TCRbeta CDR3 regions from genomic DNA. The study's processing was this. The number of nucleated cells in each sample was estimated from the amplification of reference gene primers within the assay. To quantify the absolute abundance of each unique TCRbeta CDR3 rearrangement, sequence reads were collapsed and filtered. For each sample, productive Simpson clonality was calculated by taking the square root of Simpson's diversity index across productive rearrangements. TCRdb re-hosts the immuneACCESS table, in-frame sequences only. Its copies lack some clones; in the studies checked, an unresolved V gene accounts for under half of them, and the cause for the rest is not known. D and trimming come from the DNA, and the V and J calls and clone size come from that table. For this sample the table gives a few hundred thousand clones, of which roughly 88% were detected only once. The ten largest clonotypes hold 2.5% to 3.5% of the sample.

Participants in the prospective study were enrolled through a virtual design, were aged 18 to 89 years, and lived in some 24 United States geographic areas. Cohort assignment in the prospective study relied on participant-reported clinical history from a screening survey and a study questionnaire. A participant counted as exposed if, within 2 weeks of entering the study, that participant had been in contact with someone who had a PCR-confirmed or clinician-diagnosed COVID-19 case. In the prospective study, mobile phlebotomists collected whole blood, serum and a nasopharyngeal or oropharyngeal swab from each participant. Additional blood draws and questionnaires over an approximately two-month period could optionally be provided by prospective study participants. Before DNA extraction, prospective study blood samples were shipped either frozen or at room temperature. Details on this clone: The clone's antigen remains unknown. Per-nucleotide qualities are absent, and no much larger clonotype sits a single base away.

Sequenced sample: PBMCs or T cells enriched from blood (not recorded which). The chain links TRBV18 with TRBJ2-3, and 10 bases in between align with TRBD1. The source is a woman aged 40 to 50 who had been exposed to COVID-19. CDR3 region: CASSKGTGVDTQYF. The nucleotide sequence is given as TGTGCCAGCTCGAAGGGGACAGGGGTGGATACGCAGTATTTT.